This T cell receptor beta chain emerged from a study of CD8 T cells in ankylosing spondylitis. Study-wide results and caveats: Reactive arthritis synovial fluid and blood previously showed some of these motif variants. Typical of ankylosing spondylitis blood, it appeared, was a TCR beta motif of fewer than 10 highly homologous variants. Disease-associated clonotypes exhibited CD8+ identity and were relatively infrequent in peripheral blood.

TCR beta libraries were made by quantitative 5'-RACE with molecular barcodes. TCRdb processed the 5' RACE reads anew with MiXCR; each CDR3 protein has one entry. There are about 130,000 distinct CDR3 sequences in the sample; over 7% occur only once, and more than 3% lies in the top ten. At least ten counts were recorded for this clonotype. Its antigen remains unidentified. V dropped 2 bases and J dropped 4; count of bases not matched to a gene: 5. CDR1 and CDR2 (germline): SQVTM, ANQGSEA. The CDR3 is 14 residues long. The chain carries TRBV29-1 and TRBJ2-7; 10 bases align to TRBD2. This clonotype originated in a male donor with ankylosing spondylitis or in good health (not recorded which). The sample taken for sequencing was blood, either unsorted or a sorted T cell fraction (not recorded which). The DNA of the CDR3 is TGCAGCGTTGAATTGGCTAGCGGGAGTTACGAGCAGTACTTC. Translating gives CSVELASGSYEQYF.